Shown below are 8 T cell receptor beta chains from a single sample sequenced in a study of low-dose radiotherapy and immunotherapy resistance in tumors. The time point denotes: after trial treatment. Described treatment: LDRT plus nivolumab, ipilimumab, low-dose cyclophosphamide and aspirin (RACIN trial). Alpha and beta chains were covered, as first-strand cDNA relied on TRAV- and TRBV-specific primers. The authors amplified TCRs for approximately 20 PCR cycles with a constant-region primer and a V-primer adapter. TCRdb reprocessed the reads with MiXCR, giving one entry per CDR3 protein. The data contain tens of thousands of distinct CDR3 sequences, about 17% of them seen just once; the ten biggest clones take up roughly 1.5%. Material: PBMCs, obtained after low-dose radiotherapy plus immunotherapy. The receptor source for this set is a male donor with prostate cancer.

The gene calls are TRBV30 and TRBJ1-1; a possible D gene is TRBD1 (5 bases). The germline CDR1 and CDR2 sequences are GTSNPN and SVGIG (reference sequence). The CDR3 has 14 residues. V lost 1 base and J 4 bases, leaving 13 bases between the germline ends. The CDR3 here is CAWSGGRDATEAFF. As DNA, the CDR3 is TGTGCCTGGAGTGGGGGCAGGGACGCCACTGAAGCTTTCTTT.

This clonotype has ten or more counts. The chain has TRBV29-1 and TRBJ1-4; TRBD1 matches at 8 bases. The length of the CDR3 is 13 residues. Germline loops: CDR1 SQVTM, CDR2 ANQGSEA. V lost 6 bases, J lost 5 bases, and 5 bases stayed unmatched. The CDR3 sequence is CSVRGQGNEKLFF. The CDR3 nucleotides read TGCAGCGTCAGAGGACAGGGAAATGAAAAACTGTTTTTT. Complete variable domain (other parts from reference TRBV29-1 and TRBJ1-4): SAVISQKPSRDICQRGTSLTIQCQVDSQVTMMFWYRQQPGQSLTLIATANQGSEATYESGFVIDKFPISRPNLTFSTLTVSNMSPEDSSIYLCSVRGQGNEKLFFGSGTQLSVL.

There are many counts of this clonotype. The chain joins TRBV10-3 to TRBJ1-2; weak D call: TRBD1 (5 bases). Trimming left V 3 bases short and J 3 bases short, with 11 bases between. The CDR3 consists of 14 residues. The germline V gene has CDR1 ENHRY and CDR2 SYGVKD. The CDR3 here is CAISEGQGDYGYTF. The CDR3 DNA reads TGTGCCATCAGTGAAGGCCAGGGCGACTATGGCTACACCTTC.

Concerning this clonotype: This probably arose from a read error, given a far larger clone one base away. CDR3 sequence reads: CASSQKIPGVEQFF. DNA of the CDR3: TGTGCCAGCAGTCAAAAAATACCAGGGGTCGAGCAGTTCTTC. The gene calls are TRBV6-1 and TRBJ2-1; D might be TRBD1 (6 bases). CDR3 length: 14 amino acids. The germline V gene encodes CDR1 MNHNS and CDR2 SASEGT. V was shortened by 5 bases and J by 10 bases, with 18 bases between the two germline ends.

The V and J genes are TRBV6-2 or TRBV6-3 and TRBJ2-7, with 9 bases fitting TRBD2. Germline V CDR1 and CDR2: MNHEY, SVGEGT. This CDR3 has 15 residues. With V trimmed by 4 bases and J by 2 bases, 6 bases remained unmatched. The CDR3 nucleotides read TGTGCCAGCAGTTGGACTAGCGAAAAGACCTACGAGCAGTACTTC. Its translation: CASSWTSEKTYEQYF.

This clonotype was seen at least ten times. The gene calls are TRBV27 and TRBJ1-6, with no clear D. V lost 2 bases and J 7 bases, leaving 3 bases between the germline ends. This CDR3 has 12 residues. The V gene's germline CDR1 is MNHEY and CDR2 SMNVEV (reference sequence). The CDR3 protein is CASSLRNSPLHF. The CDR3 DNA is TGTGCCAGCAGTTTAAGGAATTCACCCCTCCACTTT.

This clonotype occurred many times. The rearrangement uses TRBV6-5 and TRBJ2-1; D ambiguous. This CDR3 is built from 15 residues. Germline CDR1 reads MNHEY; CDR2 reads SVGAGI. The V end was cut by 0 bases, the J end by 5 bases, with 11 bases between. CDR3 sequence: CASSYSSEINNEQFF. The CDR3, as DNA: TGTGCCAGCAGTTACTCGAGTGAAATAAACAATGAGCAGTTCTTC.

This clonotype was seen at least ten times. This sequence joins TRBV29-1 and TRBJ2-3; possibly TRBD1 or TRBD2 for D (6 bases each). V lost 5 bases and J lost 3, with 12 bases in between. The length of the CDR3 is 13 residues. Germline V gives CDR1 SQVTM, CDR2 ANQGSEA. The CDR3 protein is CSVLRGETDTQYF. CDR3 DNA sequence: TGCAGCGTTCTAAGGGGGGAGACAGATACGCAGTATTTT.